The clone carrying this T cell receptor (beta chain) has a handful of counts. CDR1 SGHVS and CDR2 FQNEAQ come from the germline V gene. The CDR3 is 13 residues long. The V gene lost 7 bases and the J gene lost 10 bases, with 17 bases spanning the gap. The sample is drawn from a study of T cells in Graves' hyperthyroidism and ophthalmopathy. What was amplified from RNA transcripts were TCR beta CDR3 regions. The primer set for the first-round RT-PCR of the TCR CDR3 was HTBI. TCRdb recomputed calls from the multiplex PCR reads with MiXCR, one row per CDR3 protein. The sample lists fewer than 850,000 distinct CDR3 sequences, 17% occurring once.

The sample consisted of blood. The source is a man aged 45-65 years with Graves' hyperthyroidism. The chain carries TRBV7-8 and TRBJ2-1, with a weak D call TRBD2 (6 bases). The CDR3 DNA sequence: TGTGCCAGCAACCCGAACCGGGACTCGGAGCAGTTCTTC. As protein: CASNPNRDSEQFF.